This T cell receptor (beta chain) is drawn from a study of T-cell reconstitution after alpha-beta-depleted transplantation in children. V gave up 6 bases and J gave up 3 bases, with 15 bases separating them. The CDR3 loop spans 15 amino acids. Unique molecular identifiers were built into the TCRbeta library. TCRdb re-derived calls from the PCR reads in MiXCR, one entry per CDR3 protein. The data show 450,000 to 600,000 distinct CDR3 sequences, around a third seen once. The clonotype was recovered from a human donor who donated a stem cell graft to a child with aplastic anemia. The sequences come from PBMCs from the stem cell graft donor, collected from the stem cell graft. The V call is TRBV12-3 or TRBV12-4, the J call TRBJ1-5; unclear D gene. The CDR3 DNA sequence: TGTGCCAGCAGCCTGGCCGGGCAGAACAATCAGCCCCAGCATTTT. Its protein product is CASSLAGQNNQPQHF.